This T cell receptor (beta chain) was identified in a study of Graves' ophthalmopathy and Graves' hyperthyroidism. Study-level information: Specimen type is peripheral blood, obtained at initial diagnosis before any treatment.

The study amplified TCR beta CDR3 regions using RNA transcripts. HTBI primers primed a first-round RT-PCR, and a second-round multiplex PCR followed. TCRdb itself ran the multiplex PCR reads through MiXCR, one entry per CDR3 protein. The sample carries 300,000 to 450,000 distinct CDR3 sequences, about a sixth recorded once. This CDR3 spans 17 amino acids. Germline V gene lookup returns CDR1 DFQATT and CDR2 SNEGSKA (reference sequence). This clonotype was observed at least ten times. One end of the junction is discordant with germline, which a read error may explain. The PBMCs had their origin in around 10 ml of fresh peripheral blood.

Specimen: peripheral blood. This TCR came from an adult woman with stable Graves' hyperthyroidism. This rearrangement joins TRBV20-1 to TRBJ2-4; 16 positions match TRBD2. The DNA of the CDR3 is TGCAGTGCTATCCACGGGACTAGCGGGAGGGCCTGGAACATTAAGTACTTC. Its protein is CSAIHGTSGRAWNIKYF.